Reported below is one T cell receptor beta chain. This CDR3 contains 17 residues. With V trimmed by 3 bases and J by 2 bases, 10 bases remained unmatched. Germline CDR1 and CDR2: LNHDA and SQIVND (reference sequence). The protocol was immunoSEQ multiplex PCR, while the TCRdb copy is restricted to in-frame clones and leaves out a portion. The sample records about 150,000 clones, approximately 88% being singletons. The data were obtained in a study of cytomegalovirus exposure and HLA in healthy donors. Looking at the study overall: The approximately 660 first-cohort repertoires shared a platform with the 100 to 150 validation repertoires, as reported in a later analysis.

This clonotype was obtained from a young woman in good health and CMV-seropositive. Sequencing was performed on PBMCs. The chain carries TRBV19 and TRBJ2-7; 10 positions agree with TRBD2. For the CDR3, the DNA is TGTGCCAGTAGTATTGATGGGGGAGCGGGAGGGACCTACGAGCAGTACTTC. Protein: CASSIDGGAGGTYEQYF. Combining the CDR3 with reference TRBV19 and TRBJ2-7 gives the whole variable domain DGGITQSPKYLFRKEGQNVTLSCEQNLNHDAMYWYRQDPGQGLRLIYYSQIVNDFQKGDIAEGYSVSREKKESFPLTVTSAQKNPTAFYLCASSIDGGAGGTYEQYFGPGTRLTVT.